This T cell receptor (beta chain) was profiled in a study of preoperative IRX-2 immunotherapy in early breast cancer. Sequencing used immunoSEQ multiplex PCR; TCRdb keeps in-frame clones, though not all of them. The sample includes fewer than 35,000 clones, about 90% of them seen just once. Treatment described: preoperative locoregional IRX-2 cytokine immunotherapy. Samples came from a phase Ib trial of preoperative locoregional IRX-2 cytokine immunotherapy. The sequence came from a human donor with breast cancer. The sample in question was tumor tissue, obtained after IRX-2 immunotherapy.

This CDR3 is CASSAGRLGHGYTF. The CDR3 region has the DNA TGTGCCAGCAGCGCAGGACGGCTGGGACATGGCTACACCTTC. The chain employs TRBV14 and TRBJ1-2, with TRBD1 as a possible D gene (5 bases). V lost 5 bases and J lost 6, with 16 bases in between. This CDR3 contains 14 residues. Germline lookup yields CDR1 SGHDN and CDR2 FVKESK.